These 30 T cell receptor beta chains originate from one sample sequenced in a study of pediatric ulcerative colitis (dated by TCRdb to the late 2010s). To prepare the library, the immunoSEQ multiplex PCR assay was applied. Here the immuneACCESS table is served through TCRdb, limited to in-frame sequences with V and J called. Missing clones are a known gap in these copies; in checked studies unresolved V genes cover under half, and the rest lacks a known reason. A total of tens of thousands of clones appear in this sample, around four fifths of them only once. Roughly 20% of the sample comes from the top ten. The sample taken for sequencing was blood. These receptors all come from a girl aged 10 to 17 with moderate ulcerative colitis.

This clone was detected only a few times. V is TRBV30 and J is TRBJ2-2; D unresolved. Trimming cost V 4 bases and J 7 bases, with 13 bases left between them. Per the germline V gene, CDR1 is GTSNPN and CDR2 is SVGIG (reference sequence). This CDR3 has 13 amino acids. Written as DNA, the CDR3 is TGTGCCTGGATGGGTGGGCCCCACGGGGAGCTGTTTTTT. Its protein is CAWMGGPHGELFF.

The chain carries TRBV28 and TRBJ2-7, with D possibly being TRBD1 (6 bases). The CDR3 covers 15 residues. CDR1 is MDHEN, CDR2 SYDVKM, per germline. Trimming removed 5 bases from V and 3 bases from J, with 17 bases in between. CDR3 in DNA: TGTGCCAGCAGTCCTTCCCGGGCAGGGGACTACGAGCAGTACTTC. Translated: CASSPSRAGDYEQYF.

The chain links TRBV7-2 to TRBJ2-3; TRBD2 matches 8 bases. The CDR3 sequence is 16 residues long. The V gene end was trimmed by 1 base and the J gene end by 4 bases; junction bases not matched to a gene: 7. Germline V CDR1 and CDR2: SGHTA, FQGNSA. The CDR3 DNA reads TGTGCCAGCAGCTTAGTTAGCGGGAAGGGGGCAGATACGCAGTATTTT. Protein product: CASSLVSGKGADTQYF.

For the CDR3, the DNA is TGCAGCGGTACCAGTGGGGGACAAGAGACCCAGTACTTC. Its protein is CSGTSGGQETQYF. The chain employs TRBV29-1 and TRBJ2-5, with D perhaps given as TRBD1 or TRBD2 (5 bases each). This CDR3 is built from 13 residues. Trimming pared 7 bases from V and 2 bases from J, leaving 14 bases between. The germline V gene has CDR1 SQVTM and CDR2 ANQGSEA.

The CDR3 nucleotides read TGTGCCAGCAGCCAAGAATTGTCCACTCCCGAGGAAAAACTGTTTTTT. It specifies CASSQELSTPEEKLFF. The chain is built from TRBV4-2 and TRBJ1-4, with unresolved D. The V gene lost 0 bases and the J gene lost 8 bases, with 16 bases spanning the gap. The CDR3 totals 16 residues. CDR1 LGHNA and CDR2 YNFKEQ come from the germline V gene.

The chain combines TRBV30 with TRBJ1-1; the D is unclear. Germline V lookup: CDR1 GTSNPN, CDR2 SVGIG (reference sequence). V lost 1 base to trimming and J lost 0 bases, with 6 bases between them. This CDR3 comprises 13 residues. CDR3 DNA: TGTGCCTGGAGTGGTATGGTGAACACTGAAGCTTTCTTT. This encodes CAWSGMVNTEAFF.

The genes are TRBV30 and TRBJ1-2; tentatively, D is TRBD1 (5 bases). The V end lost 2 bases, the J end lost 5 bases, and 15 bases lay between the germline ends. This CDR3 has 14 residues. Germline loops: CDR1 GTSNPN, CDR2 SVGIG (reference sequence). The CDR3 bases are TGTGCCTGGAGTCCCCCCGGGTGGGGGTATGGCTACACCTTC. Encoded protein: CAWSPPGWGYGYTF.

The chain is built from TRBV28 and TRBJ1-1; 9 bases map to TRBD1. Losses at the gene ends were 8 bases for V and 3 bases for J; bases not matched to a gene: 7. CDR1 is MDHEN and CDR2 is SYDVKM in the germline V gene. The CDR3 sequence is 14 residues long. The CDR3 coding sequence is TGTGCCAGCTTAACAGGGGGCGCCGACACTGAAGCTTTCTTT. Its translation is CASLTGGADTEAFF.

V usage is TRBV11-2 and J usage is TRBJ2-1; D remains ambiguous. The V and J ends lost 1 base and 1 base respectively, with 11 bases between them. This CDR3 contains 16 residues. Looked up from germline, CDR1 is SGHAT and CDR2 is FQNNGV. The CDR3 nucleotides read TGTGCCAGCAGCTTAGGGGCAGCCCAATCCTACAATGAGCAGTTCTTC. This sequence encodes CASSLGAAQSYNEQFF.

The CDR3 sequence: CASSPGLARKETQYF. The CDR3 DNA sequence: TGTGCCAGCAGCCCGGGACTAGCGCGAAAAGAGACCCAGTACTTC. The chain recombines TRBV7-7 with TRBJ2-5; 10 nucleotides align to TRBD2. The germline V gene encodes CDR1 SSHAT and CDR2 FNYEAQ (reference sequence). Unmatched junction bases numbered 6, after V lost 5 bases and J lost 3 bases. The CDR3 runs 15 residues.

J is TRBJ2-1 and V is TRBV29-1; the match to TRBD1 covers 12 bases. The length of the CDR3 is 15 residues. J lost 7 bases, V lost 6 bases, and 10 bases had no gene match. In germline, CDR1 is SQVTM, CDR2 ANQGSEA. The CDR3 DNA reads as TGCAGCGTGGACCTCCGGGACAGGGGGCAAAATGAGCAGTTCTTC. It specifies CSVDLRDRGQNEQFF.

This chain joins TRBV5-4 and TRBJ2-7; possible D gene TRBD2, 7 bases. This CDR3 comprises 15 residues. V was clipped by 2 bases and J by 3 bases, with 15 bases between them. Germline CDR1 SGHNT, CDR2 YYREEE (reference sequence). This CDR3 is CASSFRGGPNYEQYF. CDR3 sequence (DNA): TGTGCCAGCAGCTTTAGGGGGGGACCCAACTACGAGCAGTACTTC.

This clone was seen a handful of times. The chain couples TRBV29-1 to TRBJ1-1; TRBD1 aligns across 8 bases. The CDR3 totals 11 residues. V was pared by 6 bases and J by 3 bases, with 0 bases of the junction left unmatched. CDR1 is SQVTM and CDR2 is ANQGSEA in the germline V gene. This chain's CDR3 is CSVRGHTEAFF. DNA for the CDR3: TGCAGCGTCAGGGGGCACACTGAAGCTTTCTTT.

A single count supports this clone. The CDR3 coding sequence is TGTGCCAGCAGTCCGGACTGGGACGGGGCCTACAATGAGCAGTTCTTC. It is translated as CASSPDWDGAYNEQFF. The chain has TRBV27 and TRBJ2-1, with D tentatively TRBD1 or TRBD2 (5 bases each). This CDR3 region has 16 residues. V was pared by 5 bases and J by 2 bases, with 16 bases between. Looked up from germline, CDR1 is MNHEY and CDR2 is SMNVEV (reference sequence).

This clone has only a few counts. For the CDR3, the DNA is TGTGCCAGCAGCAACGGACTAGCGGGAGTCTACGAGCAGTACTTC. Protein: CASSNGLAGVYEQYF. The J gene is TRBJ2-7, the V gene TRBV5-4; 13 bases line up with TRBD2. This CDR3 is 15 amino acids long. The V segment lost 4 bases and the J segment 3 bases; nucleotides outside the gene matches: 4. Germline V gene lookup returns CDR1 SGHNT and CDR2 YYREEE (reference sequence). Based on the CDR3 plus reference TRBV5-4 and TRBJ2-7, the full variable domain is ETGVTQSPTHLIKTRGQQVTLRCSSQSGHNTVSWYQQALGQGPQFIFQYYREEENGRGNFPPRFSGLQFPNYSSELNVNALELDDSALYLCASSNGLAGVYEQYFGPGTRLTVT.

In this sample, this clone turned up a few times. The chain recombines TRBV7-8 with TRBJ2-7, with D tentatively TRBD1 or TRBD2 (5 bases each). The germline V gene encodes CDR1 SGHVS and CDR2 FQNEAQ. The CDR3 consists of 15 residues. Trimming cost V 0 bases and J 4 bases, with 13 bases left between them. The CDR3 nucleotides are TGTGCCAGCAGCTTAGCGGGACGGGACCCGTACGAGCAGTACTTC. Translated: CASSLAGRDPYEQYF.

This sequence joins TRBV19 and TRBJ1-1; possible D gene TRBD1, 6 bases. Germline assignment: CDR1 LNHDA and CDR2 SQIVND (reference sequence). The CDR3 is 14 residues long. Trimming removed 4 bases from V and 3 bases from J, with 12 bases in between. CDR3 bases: TGTGCCAGTAGTACCTTCCGGGGGCACACTGAAGCTTTCTTT. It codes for CASSTFRGHTEAFF.

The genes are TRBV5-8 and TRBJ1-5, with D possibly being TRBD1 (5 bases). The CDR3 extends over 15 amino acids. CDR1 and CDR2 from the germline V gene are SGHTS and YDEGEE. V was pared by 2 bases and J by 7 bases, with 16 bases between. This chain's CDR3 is CASSLLQGGEQPQHF. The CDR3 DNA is TGTGCCAGCAGCTTACTCCAGGGAGGTGAGCAGCCCCAGCATTTT.

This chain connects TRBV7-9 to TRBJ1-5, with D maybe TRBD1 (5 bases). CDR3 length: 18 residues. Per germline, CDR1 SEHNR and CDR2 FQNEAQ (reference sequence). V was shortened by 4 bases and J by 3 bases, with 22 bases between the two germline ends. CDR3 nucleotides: TGTGCCAGCAGCTCAACGGACCTCAGGGAAAGTCCCAATCAGCCCCAGCATTTT. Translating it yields CASSSTDLRESPNQPQHF.

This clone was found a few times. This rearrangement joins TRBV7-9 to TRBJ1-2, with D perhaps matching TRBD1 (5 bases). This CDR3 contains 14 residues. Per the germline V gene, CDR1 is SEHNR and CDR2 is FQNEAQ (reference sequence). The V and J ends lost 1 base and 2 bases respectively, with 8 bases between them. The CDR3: CASSLETANYGYTF. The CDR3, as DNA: TGTGCCAGCAGCTTAGAGACAGCAAACTATGGCTACACCTTC.

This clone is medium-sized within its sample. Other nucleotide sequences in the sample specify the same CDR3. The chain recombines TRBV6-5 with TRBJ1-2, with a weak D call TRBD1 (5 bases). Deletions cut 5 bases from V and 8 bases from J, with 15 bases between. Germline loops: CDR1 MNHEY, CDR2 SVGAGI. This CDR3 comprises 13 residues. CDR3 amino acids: CASSTTGGDGYTF. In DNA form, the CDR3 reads TGTGCCAGCAGTACTACAGGAGGGGACGGCTACACCTTC.

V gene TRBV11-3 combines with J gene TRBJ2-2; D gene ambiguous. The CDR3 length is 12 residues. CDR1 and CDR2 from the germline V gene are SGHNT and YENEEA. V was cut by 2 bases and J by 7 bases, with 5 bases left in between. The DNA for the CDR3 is TGTGCCAGCAGCTTACGAGACGGGGAGCTGTTTTTT. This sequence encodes CASSLRDGELFF.

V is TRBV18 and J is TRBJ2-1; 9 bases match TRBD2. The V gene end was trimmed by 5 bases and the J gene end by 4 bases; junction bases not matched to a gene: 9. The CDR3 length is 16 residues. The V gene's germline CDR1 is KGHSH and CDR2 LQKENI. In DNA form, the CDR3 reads TGTGCCAGCTCAGCGTTGACTAGCGGTTCTTACAATGAGCAGTTCTTC. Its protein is CASSALTSGSYNEQFF.

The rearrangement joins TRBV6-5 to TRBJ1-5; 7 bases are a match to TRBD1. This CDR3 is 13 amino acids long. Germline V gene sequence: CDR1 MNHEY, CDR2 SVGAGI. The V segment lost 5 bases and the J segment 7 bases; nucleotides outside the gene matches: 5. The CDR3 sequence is CASSEPGQQPQHF. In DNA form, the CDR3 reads TGTGCCAGCAGTGAACCGGGACAGCAGCCCCAGCATTTT.

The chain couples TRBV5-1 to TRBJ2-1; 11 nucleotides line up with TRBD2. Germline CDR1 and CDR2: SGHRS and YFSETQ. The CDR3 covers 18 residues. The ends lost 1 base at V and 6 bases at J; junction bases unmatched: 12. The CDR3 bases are TGCGCCAGCAGCTTGATGCCTAGCGGGAGGCTACCGGGCAATGAGCAGTTCTTC. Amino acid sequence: CASSLMPSGRLPGNEQFF.

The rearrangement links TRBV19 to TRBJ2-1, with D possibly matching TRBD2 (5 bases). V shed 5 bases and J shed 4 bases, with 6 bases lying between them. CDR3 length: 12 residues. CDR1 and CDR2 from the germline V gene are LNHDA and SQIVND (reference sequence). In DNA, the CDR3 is TGTGCCAGTAGTCGCGGGTACAATGAGCAGTTCTTC. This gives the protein CASSRGYNEQFF. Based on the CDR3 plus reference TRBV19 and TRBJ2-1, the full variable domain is DGGITQSPKYLFRKEGQNVTLSCEQNLNHDAMYWYRQDPGQGLRLIYYSQIVNDFQKGDIAEGYSVSREKKESFPLTVTSAQKNPTAFYLCASSRGYNEQFFGPGTRLTVL.

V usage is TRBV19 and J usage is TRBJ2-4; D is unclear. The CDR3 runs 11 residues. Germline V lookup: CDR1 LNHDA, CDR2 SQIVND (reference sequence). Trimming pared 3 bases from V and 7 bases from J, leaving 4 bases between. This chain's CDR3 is CASSMGNIQYF. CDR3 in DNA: TGTGCCAGTAGTATGGGTAACATTCAGTACTTC.

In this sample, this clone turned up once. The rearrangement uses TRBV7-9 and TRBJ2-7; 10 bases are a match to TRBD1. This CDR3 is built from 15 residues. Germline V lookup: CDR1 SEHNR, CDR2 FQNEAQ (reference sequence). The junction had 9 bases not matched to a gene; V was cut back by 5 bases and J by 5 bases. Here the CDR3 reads CASSLSGQGLDEQYF. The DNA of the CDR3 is TGTGCCAGCAGCCTCTCGGGACAGGGGCTCGACGAGCAGTACTTC.

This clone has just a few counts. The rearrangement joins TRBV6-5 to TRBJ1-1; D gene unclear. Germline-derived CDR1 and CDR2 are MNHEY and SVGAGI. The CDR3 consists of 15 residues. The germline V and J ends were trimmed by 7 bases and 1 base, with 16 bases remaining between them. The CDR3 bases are TGTGCCAGCACCCAGCTTTCATATCCGAACACTGAAGCTTTCTTT. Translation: CASTQLSYPNTEAFF.

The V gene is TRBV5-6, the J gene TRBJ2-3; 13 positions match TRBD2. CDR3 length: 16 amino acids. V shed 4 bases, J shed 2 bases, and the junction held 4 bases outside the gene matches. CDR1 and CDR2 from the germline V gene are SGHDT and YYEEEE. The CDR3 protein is CASSQGLAGDTDTQYF. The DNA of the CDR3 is TGTGCCAGCAGCCAAGGACTAGCGGGGGACACAGATACGCAGTATTTT.